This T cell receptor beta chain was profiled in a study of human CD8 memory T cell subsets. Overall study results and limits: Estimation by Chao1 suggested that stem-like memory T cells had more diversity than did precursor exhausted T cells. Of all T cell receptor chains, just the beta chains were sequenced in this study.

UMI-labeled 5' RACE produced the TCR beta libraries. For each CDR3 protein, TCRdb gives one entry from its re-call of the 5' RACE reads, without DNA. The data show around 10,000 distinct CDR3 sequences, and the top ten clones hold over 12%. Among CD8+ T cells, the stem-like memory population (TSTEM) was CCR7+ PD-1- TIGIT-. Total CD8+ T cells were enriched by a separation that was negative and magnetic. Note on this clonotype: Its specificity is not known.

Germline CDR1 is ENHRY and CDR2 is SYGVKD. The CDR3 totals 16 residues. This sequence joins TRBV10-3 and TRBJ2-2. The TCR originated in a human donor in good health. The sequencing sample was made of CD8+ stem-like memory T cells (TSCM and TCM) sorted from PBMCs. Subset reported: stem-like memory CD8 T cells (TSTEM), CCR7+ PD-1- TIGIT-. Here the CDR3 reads CAISEEVSSGTGELFF.